The entry below gives a single T cell receptor beta chain sequence along with its context. This clone's antigen is unknown. Base qualities are not at hand, and no much larger clone is one base apart. Taken from cysteine to phenylalanine, the CDR3 has 14 residues. Only the CDR3 region is kept as DNA, spanning 42 bases read in frame from base 1. Trimming removed 5 bases from V and 0 bases from J, leaving 8 bases between the germline ends. CDR1 SGHVS and CDR2 FQNEAQ are derived from the germline V gene. The sample is drawn from a study of OX40 agonist ivuxolimab in advanced cancers. Concerning the study at large: Ivuxolimab was a fully human IgG2 agonistic monoclonal antibody targeting the costimulatory receptor OX40 (CD134). Intravenous ivuxolimab was administered to patients every 2 weeks at six dose levels: 0.01, 0.1, 0.3, 1.5, 3 and 10 mg/kg. Of the approximately 50 dose-escalation patients, hepatocellular carcinoma was present in some 19, melanoma in approximately 15, renal cell carcinoma in 9 and head and neck cancer in 9. A male proportion of under 85% and a mean age of around 60 years, ranging from 23 to 79, were recorded for the dose-escalation cohort. Patients were allowed to have had prior anti-PD-1, anti-PD-L1 or anti-CTLA-4 therapy, and around two fifths of the dose-escalation patients had been treated with checkpoint inhibitors. Three dose-escalation patients achieved partial responses, one with hepatocellular carcinoma and two with cutaneous melanoma. Peripheral TCRbeta sequencing aimed to test whether ivuxolimab altered TCR sequence diversity and caused clonal T-cell expansion. The paper reports the monotherapy dose-escalation portion (N of about 50 patients) of the phase I ivuxolimab trial.

Patients with autoimmune disease history or receiving systemic immunosuppression were excluded from the trial. Peripheral blood for TCR sequencing was drawn from every dose cohort at baseline, at cycle 4 day 1 and at cycle 7 day 1. The samples were taken from a phase I, first-in-human, multicenter, open-label dose-escalation trial of ivuxolimab. Adults with locally advanced or metastatic head and neck squamous cell, hepatocellular, melanoma or renal cell carcinoma were enrolled in the trial. Before TCR sequencing, CD4+ T cells and CD8+ T cells from peripheral blood were sorted into separate populations. What the work shows at the level of the full study, not this receptor alone: Low levels of normalized T-cell clonal expansion were also seen in some patients who did not respond. Which antigens the clonally expanded peripheral T cells were specific for was not determined. Partial responders in the 0.1-3.0 mg/kg groups had among the lowest normalized peripheral clonal expansion, especially among CD8+ T cells. On average, CD8+ T cells showed more expanded clones than CD4+ T cells after ivuxolimab. At doses from 0.1 to 3.0 mg/kg, clonal expansion was seen in both CD4+ and CD8+ blood T cells between baseline and week 6.

Genomic DNA was extracted from sorted cells for sequencing of the TCRbeta CDR3 region. The immunoSEQ Assay was used for sequencing of TCRbeta CDR3 regions. TCRdb provides this immuneACCESS table in a form limited to in-frame rearrangements. Some clones are lacking; in checked studies, under half of them reflect an unresolved V gene, and why the rest are absent is not known. The sample yields over 45,000 clones; 93% were counted once. The ten largest clones add up to under 20% of the sample. This receptor was taken from an adult with an advanced solid tumor such as melanoma, head and neck, liver or kidney cancer. The specimen comprised CD4+ or CD8+ T cells sorted from blood, sampled in a trial of the OX40 agonist ivuxolimab. Recombination connected TRBV7-8 to TRBJ1-5; the D gene assignment is ambiguous. CDR3 protein: CASSHHLSNQPQHF. Here is the DNA: TGTGCCAGCAGCCACCACCTTAGCAATCAGCCCCAGCATTTT.